This T cell receptor beta chain was retrieved from a study of cytomegalovirus exposure and HLA in healthy donors. Study results and limitations: A later analysis by the authors found several of the most significant clusters apparently linked to common viral pathogens.

This clone was detected once. What it binds is unknown. The primer mix had 60 Vbeta and 13 Jbeta primers. Profiled with immunoSEQ multiplex PCR; TCRdb holds only in-frame clones, not every one. The data hold fewer than 250,000 clones, with around 80% observed a single time. The CDR3 is 15 residues long. Germline lookup yields CDR1 MNHNS and CDR2 SASEGT. Trimming at V came to 7 bases and at J to 7 bases, leaving 8 bases not matched to a gene. Source material: PBMCs. The chain joins TRBV6-1 to TRBJ2-1; the match to TRBD2 covers 12 bases. The sequence came from a man aged 25 to 45 in good health and CMV-seronegative. The CDR3, as DNA: TGTGCCAGCACCGCTAGCGGGGGGGCCCTTAATGAGCAGTTCTTC. It translates to CASTASGGALNEQFF.